This entry concerns a single T cell receptor (beta chain). Its antigen is currently unknown. This specimen belongs to a study of T-cell memory formation after mild COVID-19. As for the study in general: Largely, the TCR clusters proved donor specific.

TCR alpha and TCR beta cDNA libraries carrying sample barcodes and UMIs came from 5'RACE with constant-segment primers. MiXCR, applied by TCRdb to the 5' RACE reads, yields one record per CDR3 protein. The sample shows approximately 290,000 distinct CDR3 sequences, about 15% of them seen only once. Whole-study results and caveats: Contracting clones localized mainly to CM and EM when CD4+ and mainly to EMRA when CD8+.

V was pared by 3 bases and J by 6 bases, with 7 bases of the junction left unmatched. CDR3 length: 16 amino acids. The germline gives CDR1 SGDLS, CDR2 YYNGEE. This TCR came from a young man who had mild COVID-19 (a few samples of this study predate the infection). Cell type and time point are not known. This chain links TRBV9 with TRBJ2-3; 13 bases align to TRBD2. Input material: PBMCs or a T cell subset sorted from them (not recorded which). In nucleotides, the CDR3 is TGTGCCAGCAGCGCTAGGACTAGCGGGAGCAGGGATACGCAGTATTTT. Translated: CASSARTSGSRDTQYF.